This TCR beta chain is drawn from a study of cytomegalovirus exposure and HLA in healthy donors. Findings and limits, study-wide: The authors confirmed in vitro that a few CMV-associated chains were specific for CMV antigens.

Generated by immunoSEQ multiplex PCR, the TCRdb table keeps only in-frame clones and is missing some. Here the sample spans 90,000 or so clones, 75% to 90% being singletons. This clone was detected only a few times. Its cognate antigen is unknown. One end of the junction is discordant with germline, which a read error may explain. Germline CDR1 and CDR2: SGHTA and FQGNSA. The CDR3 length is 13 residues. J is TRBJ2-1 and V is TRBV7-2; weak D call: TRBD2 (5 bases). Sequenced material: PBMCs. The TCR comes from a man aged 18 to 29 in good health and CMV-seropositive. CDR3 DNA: TGTGCCAGCAGCTTCGGACTCTACACTGAGCAGTTCTTC. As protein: CASSFGLYTEQFF.